The rows below give T cell receptor beta chains drawn from one sample of a study of blood T cell repertoires in COVID-19. This table comes from immunoSEQ multiplex PCR, and its TCRdb copy is limited to in-frame clones, with some not included. The sample shows roughly 150,000 clones, roughly 84% of them seen only once. Input material: peripheral blood. The receptors stem from a woman of 80 years or more with active or convalescent COVID-19. CDR3s include the opening cysteine and the closing phenylalanine or tryptophan. A D gene is named only where the DNA matches it firmly. Clone size is not always given. Where it is, it says once, few, many or a class for expanded clones.

NA TRBJ2-1 TRBD2 TRBV27 CASSWTSGQYNEQFF TGTGCCAGCAGTTGGACTAGCGGGCAATACAATGAGCAGTTCTTC
NA TRBJ2-5 NA TRBV5-4 CASSQTQGGETQYF TGTGCCAGCAGCCAAACACAGGGTGGAGAGACCCAGTACTTC
NA TRBJ2-3 TRBD2 TRBV28 CASSLLAGGSDTQYF TGTGCCAGCAGCTTACTAGCGGGAGGGTCAGATACGCAGTATTTT
NA TRBJ2-1 NA TRBV3-1/TRBV3-2 CASSQDSLAGVNEQFF TGTGCCAGCAGCCAAGATTCACTAGCCGGTGTGAATGAGCAGTTCTTC
once TRBJ2-1 NA TRBV7-3 CASSFGGAYNEQFF TGTGCCAGCAGCTTCGGGGGAGCCTACAATGAGCAGTTCTTC
NA TRBJ1-5 TRBD1 TRBV2 CASSPVRGPGQPQHF TGTGCCAGCAGCCCAGTCAGGGGGCCGGGGCAGCCCCAGCATTTT
NA TRBJ1-1 TRBD1 TRBV5-1 CASSSGTGGADTEAFF TGCGCCAGCAGTTCCGGGACAGGGGGCGCGGACACTGAAGCTTTCTTT
few TRBJ1-1 TRBD1 TRBV19 CASSGGDRGGTEAFF TGTGCCAGTAGTGGAGGGGACAGGGGCGGGACTGAAGCTTTCTTT
NA TRBJ2-7 NA TRBV6-2/TRBV6-3 CASSWSYEQYF TGTGCCAGCAGTTGGAGTTACGAGCAGTACTTC
NA TRBJ2-7 TRBD2 TRBV5-1 CASSLGAGGSDEQYF TGCGCCAGCAGCTTGGGGGCGGGAGGGAGCGACGAGCAGTACTTC
NA TRBJ1-1 NA TRBV5-4 CASRPAGSTEAFF TGTGCCAGCAGACCAGCAGGGTCCACTGAAGCTTTCTTT
NA TRBJ2-5 NA TRBV7-9 CASSLVAGRQETQYF TGTGCCAGCAGCTTAGTGGCGGGAAGACAAGAGACCCAGTACTTC
NA TRBJ2-7 NA TRBV10-1 CASSEPKEDSSNHYEQYF TGCGCCAGCAGTGAACCCAAGGAGGACAGCTCTAACCACTACGAGCAGTACTTC
NA TRBJ1-1 NA TRBV9 CASSVDGLRTEAFF TGTGCCAGCAGCGTAGATGGTTTACGGACTGAAGCTTTCTTT
NA TRBJ2-7 TRBD2 TRBV30 CARGSSGAPEQYF TGTGCCCGCGGTTCTAGCGGGGCACCAGAGCAGTACTTC
once TRBJ2-6 NA TRBV7-9 CASSLVGAGANVLTF TGTGCCAGCAGCTTAGTCGGGGCTGGGGCCAACGTCCTGACTTTC
NA TRBJ2-3 NA TRBV19 CASRPAPRISTDTQYF TGTGCCAGTAGACCCGCCCCTAGAATTTCCACAGATACGCAGTATTTT
NA TRBJ1-5 TRBD1 TRBV5-6 CASSAYRGSTLNQPQHF TGTGCCAGCAGCGCATACAGGGGTTCCACTCTCAATCAGCCCCAGCATTTT
few TRBJ1-3 TRBD1 TRBV7-7 CASSSRTGSGNTIYF TGTGCCAGCAGCTCCCGGACAGGCTCTGGAAACACCATATATTTT
few TRBJ2-7 NA TRBV5-5 CASSRTLDEQYF TGTGCCAGCAGTAGAACCTTGGACGAGCAGTACTTC
once TRBJ1-3 TRBD1 TRBV2 CASAGQVGNTIYF TGTGCCAGCGCGGGACAGGTCGGAAACACCATATATTTT
NA TRBJ1-4 TRBD1 TRBV5-4 CASSWDRGAANEKLFF TGTGCCAGCAGTTGGGACAGGGGTGCGGCTAATGAAAAACTGTTTTTT
NA TRBJ1-1 NA TRBV7-2 CASSWAGDTEAFF TGTGCCAGCAGCTGGGCGGGCGACACTGAAGCTTTCTTT
NA TRBJ2-3 NA TRBV11-3 CASSSGGPVNTQYF TGTGCCAGCAGCTCCGGCGGTCCGGTCAATACGCAGTATTTT
NA TRBJ1-5 TRBD1 TRBV11-3 CASSSGTGVQPQHF TGTGCCAGCAGCTCGGGGACAGGGGTTCAGCCCCAGCATTTT
few TRBJ2-3 NA TRBV5-1 CASSVTGSTIDTQYF TGCGCCAGCAGCGTCACAGGGTCCACAATTGATACGCAGTATTTT
NA TRBJ2-3 TRBD2 TRBV5-1 CASSSGLARLSTDTQYF TGCGCCAGCAGCTCGGGACTAGCGAGACTCAGCACAGATACGCAGTATTTT
NA TRBJ2-3 TRBD1 TRBV27 CASSLMTGGGPDTQYF TGTGCCAGCAGTTTAATGACAGGGGGCGGACCAGATACGCAGTATTTT
NA TRBJ1-1 TRBD1 TRBV7-2 CASSLRQGLGTEAFF TGTGCCAGCAGCCTAAGACAGGGGTTGGGGACTGAAGCTTTCTTT
NA TRBJ1-5 NA TRBV28 CASRGQSSNQPQHF TGTGCCAGCAGAGGACAGTCTAGCAATCAGCCCCAGCATTTT
NA TRBJ1-1 NA TRBV4-1 CASSQVGQGKPEAFF TGCGCCAGCAGCCAAGTCGGTCAGGGAAAGCCTGAAGCTTTCTTT
NA TRBJ2-2 NA TRBV12-5 CASGLETRVPVGTGELFF TGTGCTAGTGGTTTGGAAACTCGGGTACCCGTGGGCACCGGGGAGCTGTTTTTT
NA TRBJ1-1 NA TRBV5-1 CASSLVPTGNTEAFF TGCGCCAGCAGCTTGGTGCCCACTGGTAACACTGAAGCTTTCTTT
NA TRBJ1-5 NA TRBV19 CASSMSRPNQPQHF TGTGCCAGTAGTATGAGCAGGCCGAATCAGCCCCAGCATTTT
NA TRBJ1-4 NA TRBV28 CASRSGDEKLFF TGTGCCAGCAGGTCGGGTGATGAAAAACTGTTTTTT
once TRBJ2-5 TRBD2 TRBV3-1/TRBV3-2 CASSPSGLAGGPETQYF TGTGCCAGCAGCCCCTCGGGACTAGCGGGAGGGCCGGAGACCCAGTACTTC
NA TRBJ1-5 NA TRBV19 CASSPGPGGGPQHF TGTGCCAGTAGCCCGGGACCGGGAGGAGGGCCCCAGCATTTT
NA TRBJ1-2 NA TRBV25-1 CASSDVFYGYTF TGTGCCAGCAGTGACGTCTTTTATGGCTACACCTTC
once TRBJ2-3 NA TRBV20-1 CSAPYTDTQYF TGCAGTGCTCCTTACACAGATACGCAGTATTTT
few TRBJ1-1 TRBD1 TRBV5-1 CASSLTGGGTEAFF TGCGCCAGCAGCTTGACAGGGGGCGGCACTGAAGCTTTCTTT
NA TRBJ1-6 NA TRBV18 CASSPIGDGWVSPLHF TGTGCCAGCTCACCAATCGGAGATGGGTGGGTCTCACCCCTCCACTTT
few TRBJ1-4 NA TRBV9 CASSSVLRGAEKLFF TGTGCCAGCAGCTCAGTACTCAGGGGTGCAGAAAAACTGTTTTTT
few TRBJ1-3 NA TRBV15 CATSRDLREGNTIYF TGTGCCACCAGCAGAGATCTCAGGGAAGGAAACACCATATATTTT
NA TRBJ2-3 TRBD2 TRBV28 CASYTSGRTDTQYF TGTGCCAGCTACACTAGCGGGCGCACAGATACGCAGTATTTT
NA TRBJ2-5 NA TRBV6-5 CASQGTGRETQYF TGTGCCAGTCAAGGAACTGGGAGAGAGACCCAGTACTTC
NA TRBJ1-4 NA TRBV6-1 CASSDGGKLFF TGTGCCAGCAGTGACGGGGGAAAACTGTTTTTT
NA TRBJ2-3 TRBD1 TRBV18 CASSLGDRGDTQYF TGTGCCAGCTCACTGGGGGACAGGGGAGATACGCAGTATTTT
NA TRBJ1-1 NA TRBV5-1 CASRGPGGQQTTEAFF TGCGCCAGCAGGGGACCCGGGGGGCAGCAGACCACTGAAGCTTTCTTT
NA TRBJ1-6 TRBD1 TRBV3-1/TRBV3-2 CASSQRTGGDSPLHF TGTGCCAGCAGCCAAAGGACAGGGGGCGATTCACCCCTCCACTTT
NA TRBJ1-1 NA TRBV10-3 CAISGGITEAFF TGTGCCATCAGTGGAGGAATCACTGAAGCTTTCTTT